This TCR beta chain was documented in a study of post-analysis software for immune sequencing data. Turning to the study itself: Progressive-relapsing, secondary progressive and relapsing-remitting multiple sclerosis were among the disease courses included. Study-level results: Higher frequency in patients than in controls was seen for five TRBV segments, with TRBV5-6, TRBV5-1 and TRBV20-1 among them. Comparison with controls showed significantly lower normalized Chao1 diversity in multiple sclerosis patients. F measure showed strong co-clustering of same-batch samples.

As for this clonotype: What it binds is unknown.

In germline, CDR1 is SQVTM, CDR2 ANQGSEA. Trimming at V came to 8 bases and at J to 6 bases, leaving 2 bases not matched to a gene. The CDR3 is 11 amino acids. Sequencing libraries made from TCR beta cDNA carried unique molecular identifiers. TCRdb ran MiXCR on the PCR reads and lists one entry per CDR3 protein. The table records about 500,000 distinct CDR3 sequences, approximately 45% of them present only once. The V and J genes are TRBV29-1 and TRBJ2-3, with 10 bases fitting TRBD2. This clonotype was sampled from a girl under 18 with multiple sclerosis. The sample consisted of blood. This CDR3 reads CSSGLADTQYF. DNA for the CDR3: TGCAGCTCGGGACTAGCGGATACGCAGTATTTT.